A selection of T cell receptor beta chains follows, all from one sample in a study of blood T cell repertoires in COVID-19. The assay was immunoSEQ multiplex PCR, and TCRdb's table has in-frame clones only and misses some. This sample carries 150,000 to 200,000 clones, approximately 75% of them seen once, and the ten largest clones take approximately 11%. Specimen: peripheral blood. The receptors originated from a human donor in a cohort sampled during active COVID-19. Both conserved end residues are part of each CDR3. D genes are given only for firm matches. The size of a clone is reported for some rows only, either as once, few or many, or as a class for expanded clones.

J gene	V gene	D gene	clone size	CDR3 protein	CDR3 DNA
TRBJ2-5	TRBV5-4	NA	few	CASKAGPKETQYF	TGTGCCAGCAAGGCGGGGCCCAAAGAGACCCAGTACTTC
TRBJ2-1	TRBV28	TRBD1	NA	CASSLPTTDRGFRNEQFF	TGTGCCAGCAGTTTACCCACTACGGACAGGGGATTCCGCAATGAGCAGTTCTTC
TRBJ2-1	TRBV1	NA	once	CTSSQSRDRGDPKDEQFF	TGCACCAGCAGCCAGTCCAGGGACAGGGGAGACCCTAAGGATGAGCAGTTCTTC
TRBJ2-7	TRBV18	NA	NA	CASSIYSYEQYF	TGTGCCAGCTCAATTTACTCCTACGAGCAGTACTTC
TRBJ2-3	TRBV21-1	NA	NA	CASMVGENTDTQYF	TGTGCCAGCATGGTAGGAGAAAACACAGATACGCAGTATTTT
TRBJ2-1	TRBV30	NA	NA	CAWSDRNVQFF	TGTGCCTGGAGCGACAGGAACGTTCAGTTCTTC
TRBJ2-2	TRBV6-4	TRBD2	NA	CASRVAGGRTGELFF	TGTGCCAGCAGAGTAGCGGGGGGACGAACCGGGGAGCTGTTTTTT
TRBJ2-7	TRBV25-1	NA	NA	CASSEYSPRGYEQYF	TGTGCCAGCAGTGAATATAGCCCCCGGGGTTACGAGCAGTACTTC
TRBJ2-5	TRBV10-3	TRBD2	few	CAISDSLAGGPETQYF	TGTGCCATCAGTGATTCACTAGCGGGGGGGCCAGAGACCCAGTACTTC
TRBJ1-2	TRBV7-6	TRBD1	NA	CASSLAPGQGHYGYTF	TGTGCCAGCAGCTTGGCGCCGGGACAGGGGCATTATGGCTACACCTTC
TRBJ1-1	TRBV2	NA	NA	CASRFPTGSSGNTEAFF	TGTGCCAGCAGGTTCCCAACAGGGTCGTCGGGGAACACTGAAGCTTTCTTT
TRBJ2-2	TRBV7-8	NA	NA	CASSKGYTGELFF	TGTGCCAGCAGTAAGGGGTATACCGGGGAGCTGTTTTTT
TRBJ2-5	TRBV29-1	TRBD1	NA	CSAGTGVVETQYF	TGCAGCGCTGGGACAGGGGTGGTGGAGACCCAGTACTTC
TRBJ1-5	TRBV7-2	TRBD1	once	CASSQMGQGASQPQHF	TGTGCCAGCAGCCAAATGGGGCAGGGGGCAAGTCAGCCCCAGCATTTT
TRBJ2-5	TRBV10-3	TRBD2	NA	CAISGGGKETQYF	TGTGCCATCAGTGGGGGGGGGAAAGAGACCCAGTACTTC
TRBJ1-2	TRBV19	NA	NA	CASSIESRRGYTF	TGTGCCAGTAGTATAGAATCGCGGCGGGGCTACACCTTC
TRBJ2-3	TRBV11-2	TRBD2	NA	CASSVRLAGGSTDTQYF	TGTGCCAGCAGCGTTAGACTAGCGGGAGGGAGCACAGATACGCAGTATTTT
TRBJ1-2	TRBV30	NA	NA	CAWSQGREGGYTF	TGTGCCTGGAGCCAGGGACGGGAGGGGGGCTACACCTTC
TRBJ1-4	TRBV18	NA	few	CASSREQGKNEKLFF	TGTGCCAGCTCACGCGAACAGGGAAAGAATGAAAAACTGTTTTTT
TRBJ2-7	TRBV19	TRBD1	NA	CASSIVYRDRAYEQYF	TGTGCCAGTAGTATAGTATACCGGGACAGAGCCTACGAGCAGTACTTC
TRBJ2-2	TRBV27	TRBD2	NA	CASSLRLAGIGGELFF	TGTGCCAGCAGTTTACGGCTAGCGGGGATTGGCGGGGAGCTGTTTTTT
TRBJ2-1	TRBV18	TRBD2	NA	CASSQRTSGPPYNEQFF	TGTGCCAGCTCACAACGGACTAGCGGGCCTCCTTACAATGAGCAGTTCTTC
TRBJ2-4	TRBV27	TRBD2	NA	CASSFLAGPALAKNIQYF	TGTGCCAGCAGTTTCTTAGCGGGACCAGCCTTAGCCAAAAACATTCAGTACTTC
TRBJ1-5	TRBV30	NA	NA	CAWRKNGERYQPQHF	TGTGCCTGGAGAAAAAATGGGGAGAGATATCAGCCCCAGCATTTT
TRBJ2-1	TRBV19	TRBD2	NA	CASSMRTRLDEQFF	TGTGCCAGTAGTATGCGGACTAGGTTGGATGAGCAGTTCTTC
TRBJ2-2	TRBV18	NA	NA	CASSPRTTLSTGELFF	TGTGCCAGCTCACCACGCACTACCTTAAGCACCGGGGAGCTGTTTTTT
TRBJ2-5	TRBV10-2	NA	NA	CASSDSQETQYF	TGCGCCAGCTCCGACAGCCAAGAGACCCAGTACTTC
TRBJ2-5	TRBV3-1/TRBV3-2	TRBD2	NA	CASSQDPWLAGDRETQYF	TGTGCCAGCAGCCAAGATCCGTGGCTAGCGGGAGATCGGGAGACCCAGTACTTC
TRBJ2-1	TRBV6-2/TRBV6-3	TRBD2	NA	CASSNPEGREDDDEQFF	TGTGCCAGCAGTAACCCTGAAGGGCGGGAGGACGACGATGAGCAGTTCTTC
TRBJ2-1	TRBV27	NA	NA	CASSRASAGGNEQFF	TGTGCCAGCAGCAGAGCCTCCGCGGGCGGGAATGAGCAGTTCTTC
TRBJ2-7	TRBV11-2	NA	NA	CASSLWGGTGGGEQYF	TGTGCCAGCAGCTTATGGGGGGGGACAGGTGGAGGCGAGCAGTACTTC
TRBJ2-2	TRBV5-6	TRBD2	many	CASSLYPSGTGELFF	TGTGCCAGCAGCTTATACCCTAGCGGGACCGGGGAGCTGTTTTTT
TRBJ1-3	TRBV6-5	NA	NA	CASTSGSGNTIYF	TGTGCCAGCACCTCCGGGTCTGGAAACACCATATATTTT
TRBJ1-2	TRBV6-1	NA	NA	CASSEYNGNNYGYTF	TGTGCCAGCAGTGAATACAACGGGAATAACTATGGCTACACCTTC